The present T cell receptor (beta chain) was sequenced within a study of ipilimumab plus nivolumab after autologous stem cell transplantation. Assay used: immunoSEQ multiplex PCR; TCRdb lists only in-frame clones, some missing. The repertoire has about 16,000 clones, 81% of them found once; the top ten carry around 23%. CDR3 length equals 19 residues. CDR1 is MGHRA and CDR2 is YSYEKL in the germline V gene. V shed 4 bases and J shed 0 bases, with 21 bases lying between them. This rearrangement joins TRBV4-1 to TRBJ1-4; the D gene is possibly TRBD1 (6 bases). This receptor was taken from a male donor with diffuse large B-cell lymphoma. The sequences come from PBMCs, collected in a trial of ipilimumab plus nivolumab as post-transplant consolidation. CDR3 amino acids: CASSPGPLRTAATNEKLFF. The CDR3 nucleotides are TGCGCCAGCAGCCCGGGCCCACTCCGGACAGCTGCAACTAATGAAAAACTGTTTTTT.